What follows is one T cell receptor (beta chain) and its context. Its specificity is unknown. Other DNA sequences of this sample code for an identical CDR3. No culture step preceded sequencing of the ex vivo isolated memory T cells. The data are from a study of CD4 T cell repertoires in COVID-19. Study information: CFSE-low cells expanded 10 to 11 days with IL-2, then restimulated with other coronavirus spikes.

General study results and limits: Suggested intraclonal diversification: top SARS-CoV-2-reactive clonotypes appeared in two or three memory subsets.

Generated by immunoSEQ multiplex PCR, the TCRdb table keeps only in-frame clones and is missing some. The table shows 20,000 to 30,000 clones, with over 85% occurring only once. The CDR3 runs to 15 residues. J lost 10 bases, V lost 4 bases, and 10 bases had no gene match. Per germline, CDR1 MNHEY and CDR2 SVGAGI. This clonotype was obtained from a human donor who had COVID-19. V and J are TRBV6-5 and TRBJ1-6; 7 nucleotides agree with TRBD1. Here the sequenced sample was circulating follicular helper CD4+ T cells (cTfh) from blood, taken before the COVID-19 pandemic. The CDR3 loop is CASSSGGGGNSPLHF. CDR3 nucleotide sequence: TGTGCCAGCAGTTCAGGGGGTGGGGGGAACTCACCCCTCCACTTT.